This TCR beta chain comes out of a study of blood T cells in healthy people across ages. With a J-beta primer mix and a sample-barcoded 5' primer, a second PCR ran roughly 6 to 11 cycles. TCRdb re-derived calls from the 5' RACE reads in MiXCR, one entry per CDR3 protein. The sample holds about 640,000 distinct CDR3 sequences, around 54% seen once. As concerns this clonotype: At one end the junction does not follow the germline gene, possibly because of a read error.

Germline CDR1 SGHRS, CDR2 YFSETQ. The CDR3 runs 15 residues. This receptor was taken from a man in his sixties in good health. The rearrangement joins TRBV5-1 to TRBJ1-1; TRBD1 is a possible D gene (6 bases). Sequenced material: blood. CDR3 sequence reads: CANSSMGNWDTEAFF. The CDR3 DNA sequence: TGCGCCAACAGCTCAATGGGCAATTGGGACACCGAAGCTTTCTTT.